The next 6 T cell receptor beta chains were all read from a single sample in a study of blood T cell repertoires in COVID-19. Profiled with immunoSEQ multiplex PCR; TCRdb holds only in-frame clones, not every one. The sample shows roughly 130,000 clones, about four fifths of them seen only once. Sequencing was done on a sample of PBMCs or T cells enriched from blood (not recorded which). Source of these receptors: a woman aged 25 to 39 who had recovered from COVID-19.

The CDR3 loop is CASSPRTGRTEAFF. The CDR3 DNA reads as TGTGCCAGCAGTCCTCGGACGGGGAGGACTGAAGCTTTCTTT. The chain has TRBV28 and TRBJ1-1; D is unresolved. V lost 5 bases and J lost 5, with 15 bases in between. In germline, CDR1 is MDHEN, CDR2 SYDVKM. This CDR3 comprises 14 residues.

The chain's CDR3 is CASRDNVANQPQHF. The DNA for the CDR3 is TGTGCCAGCAGGGACAATGTAGCCAATCAGCCCCAGCATTTT. The chain links TRBV6-5 to TRBJ1-5; weak D call: TRBD1 (5 bases). The V end was cut by 6 bases, the J end by 3 bases, with 12 bases between. The CDR3 contains 14 residues. The germline CDR1 and CDR2 sequences are MNHEY and SVGAGI.

This chain joins TRBV2 and TRBJ1-5, with 7 positions matching TRBD1. Looked up from germline, CDR1 is SNHLY and CDR2 is FYNNEI. This CDR3 contains 15 residues. Unmatched junction bases numbered 7, after V lost 1 base and J lost 7 bases. The CDR3 DNA reads as TGTGCCAGCAGTGAAGTGAGAGGGGGCGGGCAGCCCCAGCATTTT. Translated: CASSEVRGGGQPQHF.

CDR3: CARSPALKAGGFGEQYF. CDR3 DNA: TGTGCCAGAAGCCCCGCTCTTAAAGCGGGAGGGTTTGGAGAGCAGTACTTC. The gene calls are TRBV5-3 and TRBJ2-7; 10 positions agree with TRBD2. TRBV5-3 is reported as an ORF; its role is uncertain. J gave up 7 bases and V 4 bases, and 17 bases lay outside the gene matches. The CDR3 contains 17 residues.

V gene TRBV5-1 combines with J gene TRBJ2-1, with a weak D call TRBD2 (6 bases). Trimming pared 1 base from V and 4 bases from J, leaving 21 bases between. Germline V gene lookup returns CDR1 SGHRS and CDR2 YFSETQ. CDR3 length: 18 residues. CDR3: CASSLPRPWVGGYNEQFF. DNA of the CDR3: TGCGCCAGCAGCTTGCCCCGGCCCTGGGTGGGGGGTTACAATGAGCAGTTCTTC.

The chain recombines TRBV9 with TRBJ2-7; 11 nucleotides line up with TRBD2. The trim removed 3 bases at V and 3 bases at J, leaving 11 bases unmatched. Germline V gives CDR1 SGDLS, CDR2 YYNGEE. The CDR3 contains 17 residues. CDR3 DNA sequence: TGTGCCAGCAGCGAGGGAGGGGGGACTAGCGGATACTACGAGCAGTACTTC. The encoded protein is CASSEGGGTSGYYEQYF.